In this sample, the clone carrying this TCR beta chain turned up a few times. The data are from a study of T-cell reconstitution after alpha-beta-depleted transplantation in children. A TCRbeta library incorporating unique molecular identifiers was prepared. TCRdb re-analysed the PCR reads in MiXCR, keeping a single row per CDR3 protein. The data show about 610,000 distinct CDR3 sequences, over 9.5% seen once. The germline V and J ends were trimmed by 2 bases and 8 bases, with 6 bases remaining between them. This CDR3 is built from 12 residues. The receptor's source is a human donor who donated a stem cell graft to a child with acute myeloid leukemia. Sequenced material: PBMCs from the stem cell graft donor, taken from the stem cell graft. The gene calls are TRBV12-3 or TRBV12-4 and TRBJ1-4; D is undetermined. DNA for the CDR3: TGTGCCAGCAGTTTAAAAGGGGAAAAACTGTTTTTT. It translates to CASSLKGEKLFF.